The rows below give T cell receptor beta chains drawn from one sample of a study of blood T cell repertoires in COVID-19. Clones were read by immunoSEQ multiplex PCR, and TCRdb kept only the in-frame ones, dropping some. This sample yields fewer than 20,000 clones, of which approximately 80% are seen a single time; roughly a fifth belongs to the top ten. Sequencing input: peripheral blood. Source of these receptors: an elderly man with active COVID-19. Each CDR3 is given with its conserved first and last residue. Each record gives: D gene, J gene, clone size, V gene, CDR3 length, CDR3 protein, CDR3 DNA. D genes are given only for firm matches. Some rows have no size entry. The others give once, few or many, or a class for an expanded clone.

D gene: TRBD2
J gene: TRBJ2-5
clone size: NA
V gene: TRBV7-2
CDR3 length: 17
CDR3 protein: CASSLALGLAGAETQYF
CDR3 DNA: TGTGCCAGCAGCTTAGCCCTAGGACTAGCGGGAGCAGAGACCCAGTACTTC

D gene: NA
J gene: TRBJ2-1
clone size: NA
V gene: TRBV14
CDR3 length: 14
CDR3 protein: CASKGLDSYNEQFF
CDR3 DNA: TGTGCCAGCAAGGGGTTGGACTCCTACAATGAGCAGTTCTTC

D gene: NA
J gene: TRBJ1-2
clone size: medium-sized
V gene: TRBV9
CDR3 length: 14
CDR3 protein: CASSVDQGRDGYTF
CDR3 DNA: TGTGCCAGCAGCGTAGATCAGGGTAGGGATGGCTACACCTTC

D gene: NA
J gene: TRBJ2-2
clone size: once
V gene: TRBV29-1
CDR3 length: 13
CDR3 protein: CSVKDSYTGELFF
CDR3 DNA: TGCAGCGTTAAGGACAGCTATACCGGGGAGCTGTTTTTT

D gene: NA
J gene: TRBJ1-5
clone size: NA
V gene: TRBV7-9
CDR3 length: 15
CDR3 protein: CASSLAGGGNQPQHF
CDR3 DNA: TGTGCCAGCAGCTTAGCCGGGGGGGGAAATCAGCCCCAGCATTTT

D gene: NA
J gene: TRBJ1-2
clone size: NA
V gene: TRBV7-2
CDR3 length: 13
CDR3 protein: CASSLVTGYGYTF
CDR3 DNA: TGTGCCAGCAGCTTAGTAACAGGGTATGGCTACACCTTC

D gene: TRBD2
J gene: TRBJ2-7
clone size: few
V gene: TRBV5-4
CDR3 length: 15
CDR3 protein: CASSFDSSGTYEQYF
CDR3 DNA: TGTGCCAGCAGCTTCGATTCTAGCGGGACCTACGAGCAGTACTTC

D gene: NA
J gene: TRBJ2-7
clone size: NA
V gene: TRBV28
CDR3 length: 13
CDR3 protein: CASSGGTPYEQYF
CDR3 DNA: TGTGCCAGCAGTGGAGGGACGCCCTACGAGCAGTACTTC

D gene: NA
J gene: TRBJ2-1
clone size: NA
V gene: TRBV10-3
CDR3 length: 15
CDR3 protein: CAISESGEAYNEQFF
CDR3 DNA: TGTGCCATCAGTGAATCGGGGGAGGCCTACAATGAGCAGTTCTTC

D gene: TRBD2
J gene: TRBJ2-2
clone size: NA
V gene: TRBV5-1
CDR3 length: 14
CDR3 protein: CASERETNTGELFF
CDR3 DNA: TGCGCCAGCGAGCGGGAGACGAACACCGGGGAGCTGTTTTTT

D gene: NA
J gene: TRBJ2-7
clone size: NA
V gene: TRBV9
CDR3 length: 15
CDR3 protein: CASSESPSPGYEQYF
CDR3 DNA: TGTGCCAGCAGCGAATCCCCTTCCCCCGGCTACGAGCAGTACTTC

D gene: NA
J gene: TRBJ2-5
clone size: NA
V gene: TRBV28
CDR3 length: 15
CDR3 protein: CASGTGTKGSETQYF
CDR3 DNA: TGTGCCAGCGGGACCGGGACAAAGGGTAGCGAGACCCAGTACTTC

D gene: TRBD1
J gene: TRBJ1-3
clone size: NA
V gene: TRBV2
CDR3 length: 15
CDR3 protein: CASRGDRSSGNTIYF
CDR3 DNA: TGTGCCAGCAGGGGGGACAGGAGCTCTGGAAACACCATATATTTT

D gene: TRBD2
J gene: TRBJ2-3
clone size: NA
V gene: TRBV18
CDR3 length: 16
CDR3 protein: CASSPPASGRADTQYF
CDR3 DNA: TGTGCCAGCTCACCACCGGCTAGCGGGAGGGCAGATACGCAGTATTTT

D gene: NA
J gene: TRBJ1-6
clone size: NA
V gene: TRBV2
CDR3 length: 14
CDR3 protein: CASSSGTKNSPLHF
CDR3 DNA: TGTGCCAGCAGCTCCGGGACAAAGAATTCACCCCTCCACTTT

D gene: NA
J gene: TRBJ1-4
clone size: NA
V gene: TRBV4-2
CDR3 length: 16
CDR3 protein: CASSPTGPATNEKLFF
CDR3 DNA: TGTGCCAGCAGCCCAACAGGGCCAGCTACTAATGAAAAACTGTTTTTT

D gene: NA
J gene: TRBJ2-1
clone size: NA
V gene: TRBV5-1
CDR3 length: 13
CDR3 protein: CASSEPGYNEQFF
CDR3 DNA: TGCGCCAGCAGCGAGCCAGGATACAATGAGCAGTTCTTC

D gene: NA
J gene: TRBJ1-4
clone size: NA
V gene: TRBV14
CDR3 length: 12
CDR3 protein: CASSQHNEKLFF
CDR3 DNA: TGTGCCAGCAGCCAACATAATGAAAAACTGTTTTTT

D gene: NA
J gene: TRBJ1-3
clone size: NA
V gene: TRBV30
CDR3 length: 14
CDR3 protein: CAWKAGHSGNTIYF
CDR3 DNA: TGTGCCTGGAAGGCAGGCCACTCTGGAAACACCATATATTTT

D gene: TRBD1
J gene: TRBJ2-1
clone size: NA
V gene: TRBV27
CDR3 length: 17
CDR3 protein: CASRGQGSQTTYNEQFF
CDR3 DNA: TGTGCCAGCAGGGGACAGGGATCCCAAACCACCTACAATGAGCAGTTCTTC

D gene: NA
J gene: TRBJ2-5
clone size: once
V gene: TRBV21-1
CDR3 length: 19
CDR3 protein: CASSKGGGSLSGRIETQYF
CDR3 DNA: TGTGCCAGCAGCAAAGGAGGAGGGAGTTTGAGCGGGAGGATTGAGACCCAGTACTTC

D gene: NA
J gene: TRBJ2-7
clone size: NA
V gene: TRBV18
CDR3 length: 14
CDR3 protein: CASQPPVGNYEQYF
CDR3 DNA: TGTGCCAGCCAACCCCCCGTCGGGAACTACGAGCAGTACTTC

D gene: TRBD1
J gene: TRBJ2-2
clone size: medium-sized
V gene: TRBV7-9
CDR3 length: 15
CDR3 protein: CASSEGTGVPGELFF
CDR3 DNA: TGTGCCAGCAGCGAAGGGACAGGGGTTCCCGGGGAGCTGTTTTTT

D gene: NA
J gene: TRBJ2-1
clone size: NA
V gene: TRBV7-2
CDR3 length: 17
CDR3 protein: CASSLFGGRRDYNEQFF
CDR3 DNA: TGTGCCAGCAGCTTATTTGGTGGGAGGAGAGATTACAATGAGCAGTTCTTC

D gene: TRBD2
J gene: TRBJ2-1
clone size: NA
V gene: TRBV4-2
CDR3 length: 16
CDR3 protein: CASSQEGTSAYNEQFF
CDR3 DNA: TGTGCCAGCAGCCAAGAAGGAACTAGCGCCTACAATGAGCAGTTCTTC

D gene: TRBD1
J gene: TRBJ1-2
clone size: NA
V gene: TRBV5-4
CDR3 length: 14
CDR3 protein: CASSPSGGDYGYTF
CDR3 DNA: TGTGCCAGCAGCCCCTCAGGGGGCGACTATGGCTACACCTTC

D gene: NA
J gene: TRBJ1-2
clone size: NA
V gene: TRBV6-6
CDR3 length: 14
CDR3 protein: CASSYADSTGGYTF
CDR3 DNA: TGTGCCAGCAGTTACGCGGACAGTACCGGTGGCTACACCTTC

D gene: TRBD2
J gene: TRBJ2-7
clone size: NA
V gene: TRBV4-2
CDR3 length: 17
CDR3 protein: CASSQDGTSEALYEQYF
CDR3 DNA: TGTGCCAGCAGCCAAGATGGGACTAGCGAGGCACTCTACGAGCAGTACTTC

D gene: TRBD1
J gene: TRBJ1-3
clone size: NA
V gene: TRBV5-1
CDR3 length: 16
CDR3 protein: CASSLETTGAGNTIYF
CDR3 DNA: TGCGCCAGCAGCTTAGAAACGACAGGGGCCGGAAACACCATATATTTT

D gene: TRBD1
J gene: TRBJ2-7
clone size: NA
V gene: TRBV19
CDR3 length: 12
CDR3 protein: CASSTGGYEQYF
CDR3 DNA: TGTGCCAGTAGTACAGGGGGCTACGAGCAGTACTTC

D gene: NA
J gene: TRBJ2-7
clone size: NA
V gene: TRBV3-1/TRBV3-2
CDR3 length: 13
CDR3 protein: CASSQAPSGEQYF
CDR3 DNA: TGTGCCAGCAGCCAAGCTCCTTCGGGCGAGCAGTACTTC

D gene: NA
J gene: TRBJ2-2
clone size: NA
V gene: TRBV6-5
CDR3 length: 11
CDR3 protein: CAVGTPGELFF
CDR3 DNA: TGTGCCGTCGGTACGCCCGGGGAGCTGTTTTTT

D gene: TRBD1
J gene: TRBJ1-5
clone size: NA
V gene: TRBV19
CDR3 length: 14
CDR3 protein: CASSRDRVGQPQHF
CDR3 DNA: TGTGCCAGTAGCCGGGACAGGGTAGGCCAGCCCCAGCATTTT